The following is a TCR beta chain sequence with its context. Its antigen is currently not known. The record has no base qualities; no much larger clone is one base away. The record originates from a study of shared clonotypes between healthy human individuals (dated by TCRdb to about 2020). Context from the whole study: A few men and two women, aged 18 to 49 years, made up the cohort. For each donor, CD4 naive and CD4 memory were each given three plates, CD8 naive was given two plates, and CD8 memory was given one plate. To estimate repertoire size and how much clonotype sharing occurs between individuals, the study deeply sequenced the blood TCR repertoires of 4 to 6 healthy adults. To increase sequencing depth and limit assay-specific biases, TCR repertoire library preparation and sequencing were carried out by different laboratories using diverse techniques. Leukapheresis yielded between about 0.94 and 9 billion PBMCs per donor.

Overall results and qualifications from the work: Sampling was restricted to blood, and TCR repertoires in tissues likely differ from the TCR repertoires found in blood. Even with the large sequencing depth, rarefaction of the sorted-subset datasets indicated that sequencing was incomplete. Because the study included only a small number of donors, the genetic and exposure-history diversity represented was limited. Naive subsets generally had larger estimated clonotype richness than memory subsets did. Pairwise subsampling led to the expectation that sequencing depth would affect the degree of clonotype sharing among donors. About 5% of naive CD4, 3.5% of naive CD8, about 2.4% of memory CD4, and 0.4% of memory CD8 clonotypes were shared across a few donors. Clonotypes shared by all four sorted-subset donors showed higher generation probabilities than non-shared clonotypes.

The CDR3, from cysteine to phenylalanine, totals 15 residues. Here the CDR3 DNA is all that survives: 45 bases in frame from base 1. The V end loses 6 bases and the J end loses 6 bases, and a stretch of 21 bases separates them. In the germline V gene (reference sequence), CDR1 corresponds to LNHDA and CDR2 to SQIVND. TCR CDR3 regions were amplified from genomic DNA by multiplex PCR using the deep immunoSEQ assay. For each cell subset, the extracted genomic DNA was distributed evenly across all wells of several immunoSEQ 96-well plates, and each plate served as one replicate. For sorted subsets, approximately 0.2 ug of genomic DNA, equivalent to 30,000 or so T cell genomes, went into each replicate PCR. Purified libraries were quantified with a Qubit 3.0 fluorometer, sized on a Bioanalyzer 2100, and re-quantified with the KAPA Library Quantification kit. Every immunoSEQ 96-well plate was sequenced on a dedicated single-read 150-cycle Illumina NextSeq 550 flow cell. Concerning the study's data processing: Because the immunoSEQ output included only junctional sequences and no quality scores, the filtering could not be the same as the filtering used for full-length reads. Sequences were annotated with PyIR, a Python wrapper for IgBLAST v1.9, and V/J genes and CDR3 were assigned using IMGT germline references. Reads were removed for weak V/J assignments (E-value above 1e-6), missing CDR3, stop codons, out-of-frame junctions, or ambiguous translated residues. V3J clonotypes were defined by identical inferred V gene, J gene, and CDR3 amino acid sequence. The percentage overlap between two repertoires was calculated by dividing the number of shared unique clonotypes by the size of the smaller repertoire. RTK rarefaction, the Chao1 estimator, and Recon v2.1 estimates of unobserved clonotypes were used to assess repertoire richness. OLGA was used to compute generation probabilities for all TCRbeta clonotypes that the gDNA method yielded from a few donors. In its TCRdb copy, this immuneACCESS table keeps in-frame sequences only and misses some clones. Where compared with another copy, unresolved V genes explain less than half of these, and the others have no known cause. That table gives V, J and clone size, and the DNA gave D and trimming. Within this sample are more than 2 million clones, with roughly 95% of them counted one time only. More than 1.5% of the sample belongs to the ten largest clones.

CD8 naive samples consisted of CD45RO-negative cells that were positively selected for CCR7, yielding a CD45RA+CCR7+ population without TemRA cells. Healthy HIV-negative adults with no recently reported acute infections or vaccinations were included as donors. Every donor was a Caucasian adult living in Nashville, Tennessee, USA. After blood collection by leukapheresis, PBMCs were isolated using Ficoll-Histopaque density gradient centrifugation and then cryopreserved in the vapor phase of liquid nitrogen. Analytical flow cytometry was used to check the purity and quantity of each magnetically sorted T cell population. Each sorted fraction had its genomic DNA isolated and then quantified by UV absorbance on a Nanodrop 2000c.

The specimen sequenced was naive CD8+ T cells from PBMCs. The sample's cell subset or site label is to be understood as: CD45RA+CCR7+. The chain is encoded by TRBV19 joined to TRBJ2-7, with the D assignment possibly TRBD1 or TRBD2, given 5 matching bases for each. The receptor's source is a young man in good health. Some clones in this sample may be carry-over from other donors' samples. The sequenced DNA: TGTGCCAGTAGCATTGTCTCCGGGACGGCCGTCGAGCAGTACTTC. Translation gives CASSIVSGTAVEQYF.